Sequencing of this T cell receptor beta chain was carried out in a study of blood T cell repertoires in COVID-19. Overall study: The United States, Italy and Spain supplied acute and convalescent COVID-19 samples. Nucleic acid was either cDNA or gDNA, and it came from T cells, B-cell-depleted T cells, or PBMCs.

As originally analysed: Estimation of nucleated cell counts was performed using reference gene primer amplification. The table came from immunoSEQ multiplex PCR; TCRdb's copy has only in-frame clones and leaves some out. The V and J calls and the clone size are those of that table, but D and trimming were determined from the DNA. The table has some 190,000 clones, about 90% seen once; the top ten hold around 1.7%. CDR1 and CDR2 from the germline V gene are MNHEY and SVGAGI. With 6 bases removed from V and 2 bases from J, the gap between germline ends came to 14 bases. CDR3 length: 14 residues. Sequenced sample: peripheral blood. The clonotype was recovered from a man aged 18 to 30 with active or convalescent COVID-19. J is TRBJ2-7 and V is TRBV6-5; a weak D match, TRBD2 (5 bases). CDR3 DNA: TGTGCCAGCAGCCGGGCAGCGGAGGCCTACGAGCAGTACTTC. This codes for CASSRAAEAYEQYF.